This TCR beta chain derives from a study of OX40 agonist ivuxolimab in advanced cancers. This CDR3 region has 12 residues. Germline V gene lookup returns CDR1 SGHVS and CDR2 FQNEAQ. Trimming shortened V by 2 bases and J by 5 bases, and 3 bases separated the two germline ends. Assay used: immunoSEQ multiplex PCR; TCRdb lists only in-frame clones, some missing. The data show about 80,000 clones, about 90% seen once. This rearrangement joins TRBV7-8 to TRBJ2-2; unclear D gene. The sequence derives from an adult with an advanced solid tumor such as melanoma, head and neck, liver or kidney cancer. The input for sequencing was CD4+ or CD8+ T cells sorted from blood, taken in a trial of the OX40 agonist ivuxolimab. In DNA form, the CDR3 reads TGTGCCAGCAGCTTAACGACCGGGGAGCTGTTTTTT. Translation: CASSLTTGELFF.